The clone carrying this TCR beta chain was observed a handful of times. The antigen is undetermined. Alongside a J-beta primer mix, a sample-barcoded 5' primer served in a second PCR lasting about 7 to 11 cycles. TCRdb passed the 5' RACE reads through MiXCR, listing each CDR3 protein once. The table includes about 1.8 million distinct CDR3 sequences, around half detected once. The record originates from a study of blood T cells in healthy people across ages. Across the study: There was about one barcoded beta molecule captured by template switching per two T cells.

General study points: Observed TCR beta diversity per million T cells went down as age went up. This fall followed a roughly linear course with age. A conclusive naive versus antigen-experienced comparison was prevented by the unsorted PBMCs.

This receptor was taken from a woman in her forties in good health. The specimen sequenced was blood.

In DNA, the CDR3 is TGTGCCAGCAGTGAAGCAATTAGCGGGGGACGCCGAGGTACGCAGTATTTT. It codes for CASSEAISGGRRGTQYF. The chain uses TRBV2 and TRBJ2-3, with 9 bases identical to TRBD2. Germline V lookup: CDR1 SNHLY, CDR2 FYNNEI. The CDR3 consists of 17 residues. V was pared by 0 bases and J by 8 bases, with 12 bases of the junction left unmatched.